These T cell receptor beta chains were read from a single sample in a study of T cell repertoires in cytomegalovirus infection. MiXCR, applied by TCRdb to the reads, yields one record per CDR3 protein. The sample contains about 680,000 distinct CDR3 sequences, roughly 26% of which appear only once. Sequencing was performed on CD8+ T cells from PBMCs. The receptors here all came from a human donor in good health (CMV status not recorded). Some clones in this sample may be carry-over from other donors' samples. The CDR3 runs from the conserved cysteine through the conserved F or W. The D gene is left open where the match is weak. The listing skips clone size in some rows; elsewhere it reads once, few, many or a size class.

size | J | V | D | CDR3 | DNA
- | TRBJ2-2 | TRBV27 | - | CASSLRGTIGELFF | TGTGCCAGCAGCCTTAGAGGTACAATCGGGGAGCTGTTTTTT
- | TRBJ1-3 | TRBV7-6 | - | CASSLGLTGHSGNTIYF | TGTGCCAGCAGCTTAGGACTCACAGGGCACTCTGGAAACACCATATATTTT
- | TRBJ1-5 | TRBV6-2/TRBV6-3 | - | CSSRQAASSNHPQHF | TGTTCCAGCAGGCAGGCCGCAAGTAGCAATCATCCCCAGCATTTT
few | TRBJ2-1 | TRBV7-9 | - | CASSRTSTGYEQFF | TGTGCCAGCAGCCGAACGTCGACCGGCTATGAGCAGTTCTTC
- | TRBJ1-2 | TRBV29-1 | - | CSARRTLQGTLYGYTF | TGCAGCGCTAGAAGAACCCTACAGGGCACCCTCTATGGCTACACCTTC
- | TRBJ2-2 | TRBV2 | TRBD1 | CARGKGQGASNTGELFF | TGTGCCCGCGGGAAGGGACAGGGGGCCTCGAACACCGGGGAGCTGTTTTTT
many | TRBJ2-5 | TRBV6-5 | - | CAAGVGELETQYF | TGTGCAGCTGGGGTGGGGGAATTAGAGACCCAGTACTTC
- | TRBJ1-2 | TRBV28 | - | CASSPVSSAYGYTF | TGTGCCAGCAGTCCAGTATCCTCAGCCTATGGCTACACCTTC
few | TRBJ2-4 | TRBV28 | - | CASKQGIGKNIQYF | TGTGCCAGTAAACAGGGAATTGGCAAAAACATTCAGTACTTC
few | TRBJ2-2 | TRBV6-2/TRBV6-3 | - | CASSYGVIGELFF | TGTGCCAGCAGTTATGGTGTGATCGGGGAGCTGTTTTTT
few | TRBJ2-2 | TRBV6-6 | - | CASFGLTPTTGELFF | TGTGCCAGTTTTGGATTAACACCGACTACCGGGGAGCTGTTTTTT
- | TRBJ1-1 | TRBV4-2 | TRBD1 | CASSHPQGGNTEAFF | TGTGCCAGCAGCCACCCACAGGGGGGGAACACTGAAGCTTTCTTT
once | TRBJ2-1 | TRBV29-1 | TRBD1 | CSVVGGQGDYNEQFF | TGCAGCGTTGTAGGAGGACAGGGGGATTACAATGAGCAGTTCTTC
- | TRBJ2-7 | TRBV12-3/TRBV12-4 | - | CASSPDSSHYEQYF | TGTGCCAGCAGTCCGGACTCATCCCACTACGAGCAGTACTTC
many | TRBJ2-1 | TRBV10-2 | TRBD2 | CASRAMSSTSGGAWIYNEQFF | TGCGCCAGCAGGGCCATGAGTAGCACTAGCGGGGGTGCCTGGATCTACAATGAGCAGTTCTTC
- | TRBJ1-2 | TRBV5-1 | - | CASPHQGRLGGYTF | TGCGCCAGCCCTCACCAGGGGAGGTTGGGTGGCTACACCTTC
- | TRBJ2-1 | TRBV24-1 | TRBD1 | CATGTGNVNEQFF | TGTGCCACCGGGACAGGGAATGTCAATGAGCAGTTCTTC
few | TRBJ2-2 | TRBV7-9 | - | CASSSAGKDVIANTGELFF | TGTGCCAGCAGCTCCGCAGGAAAGGACGTGATCGCGAACACCGGGGAGCTGTTTTTT
many | TRBJ2-1 | TRBV7-9 | - | CASSFGGASNEQFF | TGTGCCAGCAGCTTCGGTGGGGCAAGCAATGAGCAGTTCTTC
- | TRBJ2-1 | TRBV19 | TRBD1 | CASSIEGTGRHNEQFF | TGTGCCAGTAGTATAGAAGGGACAGGGAGACACAATGAGCAGTTCTTC
few | TRBJ1-4 | TRBV20-1 | - | CSARDRSSTNEKLFF | TGCAGTGCTAGAGATAGGTCATCAACTAATGAAAAACTGTTTTTT
- | TRBJ2-1 | TRBV3-1 | - | CASSQDRSPYNEQFF | TGTGCCAGCAGCCAAGACAGGTCCCCTTACAATGAGCAGTTCTTC
few | TRBJ1-5 | TRBV20-1 | TRBD1 | CSARQGGNQPQHF | TGCAGTGCAAGACAGGGGGGAAATCAGCCCCAGCATTTT
few | TRBJ2-1 | TRBV20-1 | TRBD2 | CSPGAGGPHEQFF | TGCAGTCCCGGAGCGGGGGGGCCGCATGAGCAGTTCTTC
few | TRBJ2-7 | TRBV6-2/TRBV6-3 | - | CASSYPGPYEQYF | TGTGCCAGCAGTTATCCCGGACCCTACGAGCAGTACTTC
- | TRBJ2-7 | TRBV5-1 | - | CASSPNYYEQYF | TGCGCCAGCAGTCCAAATTACTACGAGCAGTACTTC
- | TRBJ2-5 | TRBV6-5 | - | CASSYSSTVPGQQETQYF | TGTGCCAGCAGTTACTCGAGTACGGTCCCGGGGCAGCAAGAGACCCAGTACTTC
- | TRBJ2-7 | TRBV29-1 | TRBD1 | CSVAAQGTYEQYF | TGCAGCGTTGCGGCACAGGGGACCTACGAGCAGTACTTC
many | TRBJ1-1 | TRBV5-4 | TRBD1 | CASSWGQGAFF | TGTGCCAGCAGCTGGGGACAGGGAGCTTTCTTT
few | TRBJ2-7 | TRBV25-1 | TRBD1 | CASSYHGWTGSSYEQYF | TGTGCCAGCAGTTACCATGGGTGGACAGGGAGCTCCTACGAGCAGTACTTC
many | TRBJ1-2 | TRBV7-9 | - | CASSRDGLWSYTF | TGTGCCAGCAGCCGGGACGGACTATGGAGCTACACCTTC
- | TRBJ2-1 | TRBV7-4 | TRBD1 | CASSLEGDRGSNEQFF | TGTGCCAGCAGCTTAGAGGGGGACAGGGGAAGCAATGAGCAGTTCTTC
few | TRBJ1-1 | TRBV7-9 | - | CAYTRYNTEAFF | TGTGCCTATACCCGGTATAACACTGAAGCTTTCTTT
few | TRBJ1-3 | TRBV27 | - | CASSFRRDGNTIYF | TGTGCCAGCAGTTTCCGCCGAGATGGAAACACCATATATTTT
- | TRBJ1-1 | TRBV6-2/TRBV6-3 | - | CASSHPSGQSTFF | TGTGCCAGCAGTCACCCTTCGGGACAATCAACTTTCTTT
- | TRBJ2-7 | TRBV25-1 | - | CASSGQSGDEQYF | TGTGCCAGCAGTGGCCAGTCAGGGGACGAGCAGTACTTC
many | TRBJ2-2 | TRBV25-1 | - | CASSCLDRTDKEGELFF | TGTGCCAGCAGTTGTCTTGACCGAACCGACAAGGAGGGGGAGCTGTTTTTT
many | TRBJ2-1 | TRBV7-6 | - | CASSHGGGVLDEQFF | TGTGCCAGCAGCCACGGCGGAGGGGTTTTGGATGAGCAGTTCTTC
- | TRBJ2-3 | TRBV5-5 | - | CASTTGSFSTDTQYF | TGTGCCAGCACCACAGGCTCCTTTAGCACAGATACGCAGTATTTT
few | TRBJ2-4 | TRBV28 | - | CASSFPRTEAKNIQYF | TGTGCCAGCAGTTTTCCGAGGACCGAAGCCAAAAACATTCAGTACTTC
many | TRBJ2-3 | TRBV7-8 | TRBD2 | CASSPPPSGGSTDTQYF | TGTGCCAGCAGCCCCCCTCCTAGCGGGGGGAGCACAGATACGCAGTATTTT
few | TRBJ1-2 | TRBV28 | - | CASSPPQGNYGYTF | TGTGCCAGCAGTCCCCCTCAGGGAAACTATGGCTACACCTTC
- | TRBJ2-2 | TRBV10-2 | - | CASDKGGTGELFF | TGCGCCAGCGATAAGGGGGGCACCGGGGAGCTGTTTTTT
many | TRBJ2-1 | TRBV6-2/TRBV6-3 | - | CASSYSGGANEQFF | TGTGCCAGCAGTTACTCTGGAGGGGCCAATGAGCAGTTCTTC
many | TRBJ2-7 | TRBV7-2 | TRBD2 | CASSSSGGLTYEQYF | TGTGCCAGCAGCTCTAGCGGGGGGCTTACCTACGAGCAGTACTTC
few | TRBJ2-4 | TRBV27 | - | CASRSNPIAKNIQYF | TGTGCCAGCAGGTCTAATCCCATAGCCAAAAACATTCAGTACTTC
few | TRBJ2-5 | TRBV27 | TRBD2 | CASSSAGRGETQYF | TGTGCCAGCAGTTCGGCAGGGAGGGGAGAGACCCAGTACTTC
once | TRBJ1-2 | TRBV20-1 | TRBD1 | CSANDREFYGYTF | TGCAGTGCTAACGACAGGGAATTCTATGGCTACACCTTC
- | TRBJ2-7 | TRBV20-1 | - | CSAISLASYEQYF | TGCAGTGCCATCTCACTAGCTTCCTACGAGCAGTACTTC
few | TRBJ1-1 | TRBV15 | - | CATSASRGKKTEAFF | TGTGCCACCAGCGCTAGTCGGGGGAAAAAAACTGAAGCTTTCTTT
few | TRBJ2-2 | TRBV7-3 | - | CASSLEGGQDTGELFF | TGTGCCAGCAGCTTAGAGGGGGGGCAGGACACCGGGGAGCTGTTTTTT
- | TRBJ1-2 | TRBV28 | TRBD1 | CASSPLGTGPGYTF | TGTGCCAGCAGTCCGCTGGGGACAGGCCCTGGCTACACCTTC
- | TRBJ1-4 | TRBV7-8 | - | CASSLYRADNEKLFF | TGTGCCAGCAGCCTCTACAGGGCCGATAATGAAAAACTGTTTTTT
- | TRBJ1-2 | TRBV7-6 | - | CASSLGVSVRDGYTF | TGTGCCAGCAGCTTAGGCGTAAGCGTGAGGGATGGCTACACCTTC
- | TRBJ2-1 | TRBV7-9 | - | CASEGYEPPVYNEQFF | TGTGCCAGCGAGGGATATGAACCCCCCGTCTACAATGAGCAGTTCTTC
few | TRBJ1-5 | TRBV12-5 | - | CASGLDADRGNQPQHF | TGTGCTAGTGGTTTGGACGCCGACAGAGGCAATCAGCCCCAGCATTTT
few | TRBJ2-5 | TRBV28 | TRBD2 | CASSWASGGKETQYF | TGTGCCAGCAGTTGGGCTAGCGGGGGCAAAGAGACCCAGTACTTC
- | TRBJ2-7 | TRBV10-3 | - | CATRDSNYEQYF | TGTGCCACGCGAGACAGCAACTACGAGCAGTACTTC
- | TRBJ2-4 | TRBV5-5 | - | CASSLLAGWENIQYF | TGTGCCAGCAGCTTGTTAGCAGGGTGGGAAAACATTCAGTACTTC
- | TRBJ2-3 | TRBV28 | - | CASSPLDGSAHGDTQYF | TGTGCCAGCAGTCCCCTGGACGGGTCGGCCCACGGGGATACGCAGTATTTT